This T cell receptor beta chain is from a study of T-cell reconstitution after alpha-beta-depleted transplantation in children. It was with unique molecular identifiers that the TCRbeta library was prepared. TCRdb called the PCR reads again in MiXCR, with one record for every CDR3 protein. The profile shows almost 400,000 distinct CDR3 sequences, roughly 22% of them singletons. The CDR3 sequence is 14 residues long. Germline V gives CDR1 SGHVS, CDR2 FQNEAQ. V lost 0 bases and J lost 6, with 9 bases in between. In its sample, this clonotype was seen a few times. This chain uses TRBV7-8 with TRBJ1-3, with TRBD1 as a possible D gene (6 bases). The sequenced sample was PBMCs from the stem cell graft donor, obtained from the stem cell graft. The source of this sequence is a human donor who donated a stem cell graft to a child with acute myeloid leukemia. The CDR3 reads CASSLATGTNTIYF. The CDR3 DNA sequence: TGTGCCAGCAGCTTAGCGACAGGAACAAACACCATATATTTT.